This paragraph reports one T cell receptor (beta chain). This sample is drawn from a study of blood T cell repertoires in COVID-19. Germline loops: CDR1 SNHLY, CDR2 FYNNEI. The CDR3 extends over 15 amino acids. Trimming cost V 6 bases and J 0 bases; bases outside gene matches: 5. Clones were read by immunoSEQ multiplex PCR, and TCRdb kept only the in-frame ones, dropping some. The sample lists more than 90,000 clones, less than 90% occurring once. The chain carries TRBV2 and TRBJ1-3; 7 bases match TRBD1. What was sequenced was peripheral blood. This TCR came from a man aged 65 to 79 who had recovered from COVID-19. The CDR3 spells CASSGQDFSGNTIYF. The CDR3 nucleotides read TGTGCCAGCAGCGGACAGGACTTCTCTGGAAACACCATATATTTT.